This TCR beta chain is from a study of vaccination and CD4 T cells after COVID-19. Study details: In culture, cells were exposed to overlapping spike peptides from SARS-CoV-2, HCoV-NL63, HCoV-OC43 and HCoV-229E. As a positive control, some control cultures were given a CEFX pool, while others were given an HIV-1 Nef pool or no peptide.

Noted treatment: approximately 11-day PBMC culture with coronavirus spike peptide pools or control peptides (ViraFEST assay). In regard to this clonotype: The antigen is not known. One end of the junction fails to match germline, which may point to a read error.

Germline V gene data show CDR1 as MNHNS and CDR2 as SASEGT. The CDR3 loop spans 11 amino acids. The assay that was used to sequence DNA from cultured CD4+ T cells was the Oncomine TCR Beta short-read assay. MiXCR was run by TCRdb on the PCR reads, yielding one entry per CDR3 protein. The table records 7,200 or so distinct CDR3 sequences, approximately 60% of them present only once. This clonotype was sampled from a human donor who had recovered from COVID-19. The gene calls are TRBV6-1 and TRBJ2-1, with TRBD2 as a possible D gene (5 bases). Sequences were obtained from CD4+ T cells from blood, cultured in vitro. The CDR3 nucleotides are TGTGCCAGCAGAGAGGGCCGGTCAATTTACTTC. This encodes CASREGRSIYF.